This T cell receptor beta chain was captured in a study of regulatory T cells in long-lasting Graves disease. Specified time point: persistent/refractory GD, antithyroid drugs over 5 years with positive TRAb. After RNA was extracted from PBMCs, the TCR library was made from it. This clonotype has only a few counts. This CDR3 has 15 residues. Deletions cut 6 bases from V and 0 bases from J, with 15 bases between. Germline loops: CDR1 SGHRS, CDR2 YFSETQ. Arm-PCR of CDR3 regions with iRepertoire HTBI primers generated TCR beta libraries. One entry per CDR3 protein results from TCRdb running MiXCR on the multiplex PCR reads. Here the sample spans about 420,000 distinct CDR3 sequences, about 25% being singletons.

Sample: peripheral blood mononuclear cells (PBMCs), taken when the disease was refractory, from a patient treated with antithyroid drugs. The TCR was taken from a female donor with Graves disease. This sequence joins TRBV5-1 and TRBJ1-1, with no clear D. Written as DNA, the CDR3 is TGCGCCAGCACCCCCTCGGAGCACATGAACACTGAAGCTTTCTTT. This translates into CASTPSEHMNTEAFF.